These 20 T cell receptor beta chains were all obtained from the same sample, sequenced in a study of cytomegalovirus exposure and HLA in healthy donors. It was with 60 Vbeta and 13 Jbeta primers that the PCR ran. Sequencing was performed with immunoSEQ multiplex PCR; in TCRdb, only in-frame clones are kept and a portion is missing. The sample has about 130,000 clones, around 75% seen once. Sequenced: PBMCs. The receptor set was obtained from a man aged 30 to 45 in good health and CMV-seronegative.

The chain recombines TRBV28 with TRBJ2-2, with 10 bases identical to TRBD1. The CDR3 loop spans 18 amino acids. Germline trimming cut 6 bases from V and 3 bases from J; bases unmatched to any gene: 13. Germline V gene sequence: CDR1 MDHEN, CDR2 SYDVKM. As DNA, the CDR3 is TGTGCCAGCAGCCCTAACCCGGGACAGGGGATAGACACCGGGGAGCTGTTTTTT. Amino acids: CASSPNPGQGIDTGELFF.

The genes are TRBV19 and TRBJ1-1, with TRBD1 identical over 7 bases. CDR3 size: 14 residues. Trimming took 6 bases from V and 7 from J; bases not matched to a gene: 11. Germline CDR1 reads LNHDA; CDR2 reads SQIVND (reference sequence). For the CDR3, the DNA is TGTGCCAGTAGCCCCACGTGGACAGGAGGTGAAGCTTTCTTT. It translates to CASSPTWTGGEAFF.

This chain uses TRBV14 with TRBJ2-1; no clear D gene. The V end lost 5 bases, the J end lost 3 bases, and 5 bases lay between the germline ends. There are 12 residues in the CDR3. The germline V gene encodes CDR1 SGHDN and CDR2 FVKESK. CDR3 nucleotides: TGTGCCAGCAGCTACGGCTACAATGAGCAGTTCTTC. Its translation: CASSYGYNEQFF.

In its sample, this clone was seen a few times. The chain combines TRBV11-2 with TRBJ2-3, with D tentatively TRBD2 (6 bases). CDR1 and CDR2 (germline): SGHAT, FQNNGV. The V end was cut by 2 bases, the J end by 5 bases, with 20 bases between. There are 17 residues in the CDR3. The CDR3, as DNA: TGTGCCAGCAGCTTAACGCGGGGCAGGGAGTATAGAGATACGCAGTATTTT. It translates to CASSLTRGREYRDTQYF.

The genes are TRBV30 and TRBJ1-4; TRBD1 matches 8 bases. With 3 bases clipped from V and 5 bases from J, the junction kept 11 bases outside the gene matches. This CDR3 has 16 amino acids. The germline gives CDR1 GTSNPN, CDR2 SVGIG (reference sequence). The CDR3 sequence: CAWRQGGSPPNEKLFF. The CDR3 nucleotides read TGTGCCTGGAGACAGGGGGGAAGCCCACCAAATGAAAAACTGTTTTTT.

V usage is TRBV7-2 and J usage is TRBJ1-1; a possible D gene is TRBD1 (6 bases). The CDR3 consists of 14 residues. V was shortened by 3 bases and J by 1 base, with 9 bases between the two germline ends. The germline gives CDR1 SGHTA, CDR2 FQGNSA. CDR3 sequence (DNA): TGTGCCAGCAGCTTCAGGACAGAGAACACTGAAGCTTTCTTT. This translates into CASSFRTENTEAFF.

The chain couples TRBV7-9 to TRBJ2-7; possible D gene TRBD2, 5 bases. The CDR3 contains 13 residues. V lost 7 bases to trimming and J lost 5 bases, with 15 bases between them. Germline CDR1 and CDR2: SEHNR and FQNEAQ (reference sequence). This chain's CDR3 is CASKRALGDEQYF. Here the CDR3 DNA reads TGTGCCAGCAAGAGGGCCCTCGGGGACGAGCAGTACTTC.

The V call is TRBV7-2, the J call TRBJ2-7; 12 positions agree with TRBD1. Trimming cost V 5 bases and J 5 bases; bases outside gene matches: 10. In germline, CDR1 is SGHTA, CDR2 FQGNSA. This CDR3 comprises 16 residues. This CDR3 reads CASSISGQGALDEQYF. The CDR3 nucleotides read TGTGCCAGCAGCATATCGGGACAGGGGGCTTTAGACGAGCAGTACTTC.

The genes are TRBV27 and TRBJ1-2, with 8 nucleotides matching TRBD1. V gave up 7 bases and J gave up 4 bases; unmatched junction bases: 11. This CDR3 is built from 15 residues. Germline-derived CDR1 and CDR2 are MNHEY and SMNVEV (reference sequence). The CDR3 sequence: CASKSSRGPLYGYTF. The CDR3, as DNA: TGTGCCAGCAAGTCTTCCAGGGGGCCACTCTATGGCTACACCTTC.

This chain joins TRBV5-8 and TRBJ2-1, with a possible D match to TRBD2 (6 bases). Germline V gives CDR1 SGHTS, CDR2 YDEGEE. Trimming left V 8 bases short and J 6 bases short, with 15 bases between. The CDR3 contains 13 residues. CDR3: CARDGGRFNEQFF. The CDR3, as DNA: TGTGCCAGAGACGGAGGGCGATTCAATGAGCAGTTCTTC.

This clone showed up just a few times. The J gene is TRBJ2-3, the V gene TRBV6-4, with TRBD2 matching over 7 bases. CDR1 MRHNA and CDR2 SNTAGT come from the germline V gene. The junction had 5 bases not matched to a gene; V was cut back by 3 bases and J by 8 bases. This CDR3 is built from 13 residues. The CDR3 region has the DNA TGTGCCAGCAGTGAGGAACCGGGGGGTACGCAGTATTTT. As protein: CASSEEPGGTQYF.

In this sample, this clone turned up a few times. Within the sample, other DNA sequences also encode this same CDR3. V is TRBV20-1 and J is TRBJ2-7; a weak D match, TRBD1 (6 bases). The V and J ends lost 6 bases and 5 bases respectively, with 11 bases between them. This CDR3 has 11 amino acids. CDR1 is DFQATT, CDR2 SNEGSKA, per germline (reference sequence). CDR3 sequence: CSAPRGNEQYF. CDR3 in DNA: TGCAGTGCCCCGAGGGGGAACGAGCAGTACTTC.

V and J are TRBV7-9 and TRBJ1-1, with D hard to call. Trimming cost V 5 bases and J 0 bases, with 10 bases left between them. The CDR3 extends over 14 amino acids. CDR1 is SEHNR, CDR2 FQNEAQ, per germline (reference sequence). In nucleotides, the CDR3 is TGTGCCAGCAGCGGCCTTATGATGAACACTGAAGCTTTCTTT. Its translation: CASSGLMMNTEAFF.

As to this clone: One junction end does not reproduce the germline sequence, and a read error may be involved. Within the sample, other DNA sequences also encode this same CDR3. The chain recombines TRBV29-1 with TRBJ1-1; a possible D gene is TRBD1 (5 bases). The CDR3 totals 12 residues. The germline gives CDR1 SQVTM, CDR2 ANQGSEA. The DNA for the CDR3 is TGCAGTGTTGAGGGGAGCGAGACCAAAGCTTTCTTT. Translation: CSVEGSETKAFF.

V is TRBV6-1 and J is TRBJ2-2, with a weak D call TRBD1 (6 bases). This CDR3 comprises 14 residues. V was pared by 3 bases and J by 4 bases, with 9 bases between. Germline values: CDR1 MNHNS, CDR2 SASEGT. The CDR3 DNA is TGTGCCAGCAGTGACCAGGACAGCACCGGGGAGCTGTTTTTT. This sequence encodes CASSDQDSTGELFF.

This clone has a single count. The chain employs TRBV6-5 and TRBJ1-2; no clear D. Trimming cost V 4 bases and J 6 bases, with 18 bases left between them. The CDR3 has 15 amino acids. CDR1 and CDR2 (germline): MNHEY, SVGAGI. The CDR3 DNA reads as TGTGCCAGCAGTTCCCTCTTAGTGCCGTTAAATGGCTACACCTTC. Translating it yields CASSSLLVPLNGYTF.

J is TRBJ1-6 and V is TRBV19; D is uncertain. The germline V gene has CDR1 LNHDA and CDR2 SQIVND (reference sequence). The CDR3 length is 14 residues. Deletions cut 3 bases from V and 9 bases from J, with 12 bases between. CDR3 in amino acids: CASSIGDFSSPLHF. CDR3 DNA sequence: TGTGCCAGTAGTATTGGTGACTTCTCTTCACCCCTCCACTTT.

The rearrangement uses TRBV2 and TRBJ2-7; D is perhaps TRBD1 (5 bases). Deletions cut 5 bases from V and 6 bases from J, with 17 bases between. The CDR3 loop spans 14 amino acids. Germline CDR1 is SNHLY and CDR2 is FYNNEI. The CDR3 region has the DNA TGTGCCAGCAGTACAGGATCCTCCCTAGGCGAGCAGTACTTC. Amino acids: CASSTGSSLGEQYF.

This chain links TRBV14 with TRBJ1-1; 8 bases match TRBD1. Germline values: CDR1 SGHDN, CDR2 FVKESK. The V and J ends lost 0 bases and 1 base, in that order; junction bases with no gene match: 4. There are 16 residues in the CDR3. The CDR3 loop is CASSQDLGQGNTEAFF. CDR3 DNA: TGTGCCAGCAGCCAAGATCTAGGACAGGGGAACACTGAAGCTTTCTTT.

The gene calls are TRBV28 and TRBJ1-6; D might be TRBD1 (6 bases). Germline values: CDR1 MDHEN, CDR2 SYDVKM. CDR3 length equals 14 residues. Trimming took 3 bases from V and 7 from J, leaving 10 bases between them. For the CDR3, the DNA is TGTGCCAGCAGTTTGAGGGGGACGAATTCACCCCTCCACTTT. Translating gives CASSLRGTNSPLHF.